These T cell receptor beta chains were read from a single sample in a study of cytomegalovirus exposure and HLA in healthy donors. Clones were sequenced by immunoSEQ multiplex PCR, and TCRdb holds only the in-frame ones, with some missing. Of about 100,000 clones in the sample, 60% to 80% were seen once. The sequenced material came from PBMCs. Source of these receptors: a man between 60 and 70 years old in good health and CMV-seropositive. Both conserved end residues are trimmed from each CDR3. The D gene is left open where the match is weak. Size values are once, few and many counts, or a class for expanded clones, and some rows have none.

>TRBV21-1|NA|NA
ASTETDTTDTQY
>TRBV15|TRBD1|NA
ATSRQGANYGYT
>TRBV6-5|NA|NA
ASSPRGGGTDTQY
>TRBV25-1|TRBD1|NA
ASSVPGTGTYEQY
>TRBV6-5|NA|NA
ASSPRFGADEQY
>TRBV2|NA|few
ASSLGVSNQPQH
>TRBV6-4|TRBD2|NA
ASRHTSGGFTDTQY
>TRBV19|NA|NA
ASSIKGDLNQPQH
>TRBV4-3|NA|NA
ASSQAFQETQY
>TRBV5-1|TRBD2|NA
ASSLGTSGGPPYEQY
>TRBV6-5|NA|NA
ASSYGQQETQY
>TRBV14|NA|NA
ASSQRRGFSSYEQY
>TRBV6-1|NA|NA
ASSGTGLSTDTQC
>TRBV28|TRBD1|NA
ASISGTGPYEQY
>TRBV7-9|TRBD2|few
SSSPRGGGGASYNEQF
>TRBV29-1|NA|NA
SVVSGYNEQF
>TRBV6-1|TRBD1|few
ASKTGFYGYT
>TRBV9|TRBD1|NA
ASSAYTGGRNGYT
>TRBV10-1|TRBD1|NA
ASSYDRGPYEQY
>TRBV5-1|NA|once
ASRLGTSTSYEQY
>TRBV30|TRBD1|NA
AWRRTGPNQPQH
>TRBV15|NA|NA
ATSRDHAGNQPQH
>TRBV5-4|TRBD2|NA
ASIETSGGNTGELF
>TRBV6-1|TRBD2|NA
ASSKRTSFGDTQY
>TRBV10-3|NA|NA
AISPGSEAF
>TRBV6-5|NA|NA
ASISSGIDQPQH
>TRBV2|TRBD2|once
ATLRGLAGGRRTQY
>TRBV2|NA|NA
ASSSRPGYGYT
>TRBV5-1|TRBD1|NA
ASYARQGSRNEQF
>TRBV4-1|TRBD1|NA
ASSQEDRGSQY
>TRBV28|NA|NA
ASTGSIEKLF
>TRBV2|NA|NA
ASIQGTGNTIY
>TRBV30|TRBD1|NA
AWVGQANTEAF
>TRBV2|TRBD2|once
ASTGTSGVTGELF
>TRBV6-5|TRBD1|few
ASRDGQGGSPLH
>TRBV28|NA|NA
ASSLAGGNNQPQH
>TRBV6-4|TRBD2|NA
ASSERLAGANTDTQY
>TRBV27|NA|NA
ASSLDRPSLFNYGYT
>TRBV7-9|TRBD1|NA
ASSLAQGGGYT